The 18 T cell receptor beta chains listed next were all sequenced from one sample in a study of blood T cell repertoires in COVID-19 (dated by TCRdb to the early 2020s). Preparation of the library involved the immunoSEQ multiplex PCR assay. Imported from immuneACCESS, the table was reduced by TCRdb to in-frame sequences with V and J called. These copies leave out some clones; in studies compared against another copy, an unresolved V gene accounts for under half, and the cause of the remainder is not known. The sample records around 260,000 clones, over 70% of which are singletons. The ten largest clones add up to more than 8.5% of the sample. Sequencing was performed on peripheral blood. The receptors originated from an older woman with COVID-19, enrolled during active disease.

V usage is TRBV5-4 and J usage is TRBJ1-4; the D is unclear. The CDR3 spans 16 residues. Germline V gene lookup returns CDR1 SGHNT and CDR2 YYREEE (reference sequence). With 0 bases removed from V and 0 bases from J, the gap between germline ends came to 9 bases. DNA of the CDR3: TGTGCCAGCAGCTTGGCGGCGGGGTCAACTAATGAAAAACTGTTTTTT. Protein sequence: CASSLAAGSTNEKLFF.

The chain has TRBV30 and TRBJ2-3, with 9 bases that match TRBD1. After removal of 2 bases from V and 6 bases from J, the junction contained 3 bases not matched to a gene. The CDR3 is 13 amino acids. Germline V gene data show CDR1 as GTSNPN and CDR2 as SVGIG (reference sequence). For the CDR3, the DNA is TGTGCCTGGAGTCAGGACAGGGGCGATACGCAGTATTTT. Amino acid sequence: CAWSQDRGDTQYF.

This clone was counted a single time. V gene TRBV7-3 combines with J gene TRBJ1-1; D gene ambiguous. Germline values: CDR1 SGHTA, CDR2 FQGTGA. The germline V and J ends were trimmed by 5 bases and 4 bases, with 14 bases remaining between them. The CDR3 loop spans 14 amino acids. The CDR3 reads CASSPGKVGTEAFF. CDR3 nucleotide sequence: TGTGCCAGCAGCCCGGGGAAGGTTGGCACTGAAGCTTTCTTT.

This clone was recorded a few times. V and J are TRBV28 and TRBJ2-7; 9 bases fit TRBD1. The CDR3 consists of 16 residues. Per the germline V gene, CDR1 is MDHEN and CDR2 is SYDVKM. V trimming: 5 bases; J trimming: 4 bases; junction bases outside the gene matches: 12. The CDR3 here is CASSGTSGTGLYEQYF. CDR3 sequence (DNA): TGTGCCAGCAGTGGCACTTCGGGGACAGGGCTATACGAGCAGTACTTC.

This chain connects TRBV6-4 to TRBJ1-6; perhaps TRBD1 as D (6 bases). Germline CDR1 reads MRHNA; CDR2 reads SNTAGT. The V gene lost 0 bases and the J gene lost 14 bases, with 11 bases spanning the gap. This CDR3 has 13 amino acids. CDR3 DNA sequence: TGTGCCAGCAGTGACTCCGCAGGGGATACCCTCCACTTT. Its translation is CASSDSAGDTLHF.

V is TRBV10-3 and J is TRBJ1-2; TRBD1 agrees at 8 bases. V was pared by 3 bases and J by 8 bases, with 5 bases of the junction left unmatched. The germline V gene encodes CDR1 ENHRY and CDR2 SYGVKD. CDR3 length equals 13 residues. CDR3 amino acids: CAISEQGQEGYTF. The CDR3 DNA is TGTGCCATCAGTGAACAGGGACAGGAAGGCTACACCTTC.

This chain joins TRBV19 and TRBJ1-1, with D possibly matching TRBD1 (6 bases). The CDR3 extends over 15 amino acids. Between the trimmed V and J ends, which lost 0 bases and 4 bases, there was a span of 12 bases. CDR1 and CDR2 (germline): LNHDA, SQIVND (reference sequence). In DNA form, the CDR3 reads TGTGCCAGTAGTATAGATCAGGGGATCGGCACTGAAGCTTTCTTT. It encodes CASSIDQGIGTEAFF.

The chain combines TRBV5-1 with TRBJ2-2; a possible D gene is TRBD1 (6 bases). Germline lookup yields CDR1 SGHRS and CDR2 YFSETQ. This CDR3 comprises 16 residues. Trimming cost V 3 bases and J 7 bases, with 19 bases left between them. The DNA of the CDR3 is TGCGCCAGCAGCTGGGGATCAGGGGAAAGTATCGGGGAGCTGTTTTTT. Translation: CASSWGSGESIGELFF.

This chain connects TRBV30 to TRBJ2-2; the D is unclear. The germline CDR1 and CDR2 sequences are GTSNPN and SVGIG (reference sequence). V was cut by 4 bases and J by 4 bases, with 10 bases left in between. The CDR3 is made up of 13 amino acids. In nucleotides, the CDR3 is TGTGCCTGGACCCCCCGAGCCACCGGGGAGCTGTTTTTT. Translated: CAWTPRATGELFF.

This clone was recorded once. Other nucleotide sequences from this sample produce the same CDR3. The chain is built from TRBV5-1 and TRBJ2-7; weak D call: TRBD1 (7 bases). The CDR3 has 13 residues. Germline V gives CDR1 SGHRS, CDR2 YFSETQ. Trimming removed 4 bases at V and 3 bases at J, with 11 bases between. CDR3: CASSGGTVYEQYF. The CDR3 DNA reads TGCGCCAGCAGCGGAGGGACAGTCTACGAGCAGTACTTC.

V and J are TRBV9 and TRBJ2-1, with TRBD2 as a possible D gene (6 bases). The CDR3 consists of 13 residues. Trimming pared 0 bases from V and 5 bases from J, leaving 6 bases between. From germline, CDR1 is SGDLS and CDR2 YYNGEE. CDR3 DNA sequence: TGTGCCAGCAGCGTAGGGACTAACAATGAGCAGTTCTTC. This codes for CASSVGTNNEQFF.

The V call is TRBV7-9, the J call TRBJ1-2; 8 bases map to TRBD1. CDR3 size: 15 residues. Trimming removed 5 bases from V and 4 bases from J; junction bases left unmatched: 9. Germline V gene lookup returns CDR1 SEHNR and CDR2 FQNEAQ (reference sequence). The CDR3 nucleotides read TGTGCCAGCAGCCAAACCGGGACAGGCCTCTATGGCTACACCTTC. Its translation is CASSQTGTGLYGYTF.

The chain is built from TRBV2 and TRBJ1-1, with 10 bases that match TRBD1. V gave up 6 bases and J gave up 11 bases; unmatched junction bases: 9. This CDR3 contains 13 residues. Germline CDR1 reads SNHLY; CDR2 reads FYNNEI. This CDR3 reads CASRTDRGRWAFF. Here the CDR3 DNA reads TGTGCCAGCAGGACAGACAGGGGGCGATGGGCTTTCTTT. Looking up the rest from reference TRBV2 and TRBJ1-1 gives the full variable domain: EPEVTQTPSHQVTQMGQEVILRCVPISNHLYFYWYRQILGQKVEFLVSFYNNEISEKSEIFDDQFSVERPDGSNFTLKIRSTKLEDSAMYFCASRTDRGRWAFFGQGTRLTVV.

The gene calls are TRBV5-1 and TRBJ2-5; 8 nucleotides agree with TRBD2. This CDR3 contains 15 residues. V shed 7 bases and J 5 bases; nucleotides not matched to a gene: 13. Germline V gene sequence: CDR1 SGHRS, CDR2 YFSETQ. The CDR3 is CASGTSGRSVETQYF. DNA for the CDR3: TGCGCCAGCGGAACTAGCGGCCGGAGTGTCGAGACCCAGTACTTC.

The chain has TRBV12-3 or TRBV12-4 and TRBJ1-1, with D possibly TRBD1 on 6 matching bases. Trimming shortened V by 3 bases and J by 14 bases, and 16 bases separated the two germline ends. This CDR3 is 12 amino acids long. The CDR3 loop reads CASSFYRGDTFF. CDR3 sequence (DNA): TGTGCCAGCAGTTTCTACCGGGGGGACACATTCTTT.

The rearrangement joins TRBV4-2 to TRBJ1-4; 9 positions match TRBD1. V dropped 7 bases and J dropped 7; count of bases not matched to a gene: 7. Per the germline V gene, CDR1 is LGHNA and CDR2 is YNFKEQ. The CDR3 contains 14 residues. The CDR3 loop reads CASTPGQGGEKLFF. The DNA of the CDR3 is TGTGCCAGCACTCCGGGACAGGGTGGTGAAAAACTGTTTTTT.

The chain is built from TRBV11-3 and TRBJ2-1; 9 nucleotides line up with TRBD1. The CDR3 has 17 residues. V lost 1 base, J lost 0 bases, and 4 bases stayed unmatched. Germline V gives CDR1 SGHNT, CDR2 YENEEA. Written as DNA, the CDR3 is TGTGCCAGCAGCTTAGGGGGACAGGGTGACTCCTACAATGAGCAGTTCTTC. It is translated as CASSLGGQGDSYNEQFF.

The CDR3 protein is CASSRDRGIQETQYF. CDR3 DNA sequence: TGTGCCAGCAGTCGGGACAGGGGGATCCAAGAGACCCAGTACTTC. The chain has TRBV2 and TRBJ2-5, with 11 nucleotides matching TRBD1. This CDR3 is 15 amino acids long. Trimming cost V 5 bases and J 1 base; bases outside gene matches: 3. CDR1 and CDR2 (germline): SNHLY, FYNNEI.